This T cell receptor beta chain comes out of a study of control samples from healthy donors and cancer patients. This clone was observed a handful of times. Assay used: immunoSEQ multiplex PCR; TCRdb lists only in-frame clones, some missing. This table holds around 51,000 clones, over 70% found once. This CDR3 has 16 amino acids. Germline values: CDR1 SEHNR, CDR2 FQNEAQ (reference sequence). V gave up 5 bases and J gave up 0 bases; unmatched junction bases: 4. The specimen sequenced was blood. The clonotype comes from a man aged 65 to 85 in good health. The chain uses TRBV7-9 and TRBJ1-5; 10 positions match TRBD1. DNA of the CDR3: TGTGCCAGCAGCCAGGACAGGGGGAATAGCAATCAGCCCCAGCATTTT. Protein product: CASSQDRGNSNQPQHF.